This T cell receptor (beta chain) derives from a study of Graves' ophthalmopathy and Graves' hyperthyroidism. Researchers took RNA transcripts and amplified TCR beta CDR3 regions from them. After a first-round RT-PCR with HTBI primers, a second-round multiplex PCR was run. TCRdb independently ran MiXCR on the multiplex PCR reads; one entry per CDR3 protein. Of approximately 540,000 distinct CDR3 sequences in the sample, roughly 39% were seen once. Many counts were recorded for this clonotype. Germline lookup yields CDR1 SGHTA and CDR2 FQGNSA. V was pared by 7 bases and J by 0 bases, with 14 bases of the junction left unmatched. The CDR3 is 17 amino acids.

The sample was peripheral blood or thyroid tissue (not recorded which). The TCR sequence derives from an adult man with Graves' hyperthyroidism. This chain uses TRBV7-2 with TRBJ1-1; 7 positions match TRBD1. The CDR3 sequence is CASTRSGTANLNTEAFF. The CDR3 DNA sequence: TGTGCCAGCACTCGCAGCGGGACAGCGAACTTGAACACTGAAGCTTTCTTT.